These 25 T cell receptor beta chains were sequenced from one sample in a study of T-cell reconstitution after alpha-beta-depleted transplantation in children. TCRbeta library construction was performed incorporating unique molecular identifiers. MiXCR was run by TCRdb on the PCR reads, yielding one entry per CDR3 protein. The repertoire consists of some 490,000 distinct CDR3 sequences, with 9.5% to 15% occurring once and the leading ten covering under 7%. The starting material was PBMCs from the stem cell graft donor, obtained from the stem cell graft. Receptors originate from a human donor who donated a stem cell graft to a child with combined immunodeficiency.

This clonotype occurred many times. The genes are TRBV30 and TRBJ2-7; D remains ambiguous. CDR1 GTSNPN and CDR2 SVGIG come from the germline V gene (reference sequence). The CDR3 spans 13 residues. V was cut by 2 bases and J by 7 bases, with 15 bases left in between. As DNA, the CDR3 is TGTGCCTGGAGTCCGGTGACCCCGAGGGAGCAGTACTTC. Translation: CAWSPVTPREQYF.

A few counts support this clonotype. V usage is TRBV29-1 and J usage is TRBJ1-6; perhaps TRBD1 as D (6 bases). Germline-derived CDR1 and CDR2 are SQVTM and ANQGSEA. V shed 4 bases and J shed 6 bases, with 10 bases lying between them. The CDR3 runs to 13 residues. CDR3 protein: CSVAEGGNSPLHF. The CDR3 DNA follows: TGCAGCGTTGCGGAGGGGGGTAATTCACCCCTCCACTTT. Complete variable domain (other parts from reference TRBV29-1 and TRBJ1-6): SAVISQKPSRDICQRGTSLTIQCQVDSQVTMMFWYRQQPGQSLTLIATANQGSEATYESGFVIDKFPISRPNLTFSTLTVSNMSPEDSSIYLCSVAEGGNSPLHFGNGTRLTVT.

This clonotype was picked up many times. V gene TRBV29-1 combines with J gene TRBJ2-1; no clear D. Trimming took off 3 bases at V and 10 bases at J, with 16 bases between the two ends. This CDR3 spans 13 amino acids. Germline-derived CDR1 and CDR2 are SQVTM and ANQGSEA. The CDR3 coding sequence is TGCAGCGTTGAGGCAGTAGCCCAAAAGGAGCAGTTCTTC. Amino acids: CSVEAVAQKEQFF.

The rearrangement uses TRBV10-3 and TRBJ2-5; D not certain. Germline V gene data show CDR1 as ENHRY and CDR2 as SYGVKD. V was shortened by 5 bases and J by 7 bases, with 20 bases between the two germline ends. The length of the CDR3 is 15 residues. CDR3 DNA: TGTGCCATCAGTCTTGAGTTGATTCCCTCGGGGACCCAGTACTTC. It translates to CAISLELIPSGTQYF.

This clonotype came up a few times. The V gene is TRBV4-1, the J gene TRBJ2-3, with D perhaps TRBD2 (5 bases). Germline V lookup: CDR1 MGHRA, CDR2 YSYEKL. The V end was cut by 2 bases, the J end by 0 bases, with 9 bases between. CDR3 size: 15 residues. CDR3 in DNA: TGCGCCAGCAGCCAACCTCGGACTAGCACAGATACGCAGTATTTT. It yields the protein CASSQPRTSTDTQYF.

This chain uses TRBV13 with TRBJ2-3; unclear D gene. The V gene lost 8 bases and the J gene lost 2 bases, with 11 bases spanning the gap. Germline assignment: CDR1 PRHDT and CDR2 FYEKMQ (reference sequence). The CDR3 spans 13 residues. Here the CDR3 reads CASFGGFTDTQYF. CDR3 nucleotide sequence: TGTGCCAGCTTCGGCGGCTTCACAGATACGCAGTATTTT.

The chain employs TRBV30 and TRBJ2-3; TRBD1 aligns across 10 bases. The CDR3 runs to 14 residues. J gave up 5 bases and V 5 bases, and 7 bases lay outside the gene matches. The germline V gene has CDR1 GTSNPN and CDR2 SVGIG (reference sequence). CDR3 in DNA: TGTGCCTGGGGCCGGACAGGGGGTTTAGATACGCAGTATTTT. It translates to CAWGRTGGLDTQYF.

This clonotype was seen many times. The genes are TRBV15 and TRBJ2-2; D is uncertain. The V end lost 3 bases, the J end lost 6 bases, and 8 bases lay between the germline ends. Germline V lookup: CDR1 LNHNV, CDR2 YYDKDF (reference sequence). There are 13 residues in the CDR3. DNA for the CDR3: TGTGCCACCAGCAGGGAGTACTCCGGGGAGCTGTTTTTT. Translation gives CATSREYSGELFF. Supplemented by reference TRBV15 and TRBJ2-2, the full variable domain reads DAMVIQNPRYQVTQFGKPVTLSCSQTLNHNVMYWYQQKSSQAPKLLFHYYDKDFNNEADTPDNFQSRRPNTSFCFLDIRSPGLGDTAMYLCATSREYSGELFFGEGSRLTVL.

This rearrangement joins TRBV12-3 or TRBV12-4 to TRBJ2-3, with TRBD2 matching 9 bases. CDR3 length equals 17 residues. Losses at the gene ends were 0 bases for V and 5 bases for J; bases not matched to a gene: 9. CDR3 nucleotides: TGTGCCAGCAGTTTAGCGAGTAGCGGGGGCTTACGAGATACGCAGTATTTT. Protein: CASSLASSGGLRDTQYF.

The V call is TRBV9, the J call TRBJ1-3; no clear D. Germline loops: CDR1 SGDLS, CDR2 YYNGEE. There are 14 residues in the CDR3. V gave up 3 bases and J gave up 0 bases, with 7 bases separating them. The CDR3 region is CASSDSGSGNTIYF. The CDR3 bases are TGTGCCAGCAGCGACTCGGGCTCTGGAAACACCATATATTTT. Using reference TRBV9 and TRBJ1-3 for the parts outside the CDR3, the full variable domain is DSGVTQTPKHLITATGQRVTLRCSPRSGDLSVYWYQQSLDQGLQFLIQYYNGEERAKGNILERFSAQQFPDLHSELNLSSLELGDSALYFCASSDSGSGNTIYFGEGSWLTVV.

This clonotype turned up a few times. The J gene is TRBJ2-2, the V gene TRBV7-9, with 8 positions matching TRBD1. The CDR3 runs 15 residues. CDR1 and CDR2 from the germline V gene are SEHNR and FQNEAQ (reference sequence). V lost 3 bases and J lost 3; bases outside the gene matches: 3. The CDR3 nucleotides are TGTGCCAGCAGCTTGGACAGGGCCGACACCGGGGAGCTGTTTTTT. As protein: CASSLDRADTGELFF.

This clonotype was found a few times. The J gene is TRBJ1-3, the V gene TRBV6-1, with TRBD1 identical over 8 bases. Per the germline V gene, CDR1 is MNHNS and CDR2 is SASEGT. The length of the CDR3 is 17 residues. With V trimmed by 3 bases and J by 0 bases, 7 bases remained unmatched. CDR3: CASSDPPDRASGNTIYF. The DNA of the CDR3 is TGTGCCAGCAGTGACCCGCCGGACAGGGCCTCTGGAAACACCATATATTTT.

This clonotype was detected a few times. The V call is TRBV7-9, the J call TRBJ2-7; no reliable D call. The CDR3 is 14 amino acids. Trimming pared 4 bases from V and 2 bases from J, leaving 12 bases between. Germline CDR1 and CDR2: SEHNR and FQNEAQ (reference sequence). The DNA for the CDR3 is TGTGCCAGCAGCTCAAAAGGACGGCCCTACGAGCAGTACTTC. The encoded protein is CASSSKGRPYEQYF.

On this clonotype: One base away lies a much larger clone, so this may be a sequencing read error. The V call is TRBV27, the J call TRBJ1-1; D is undetermined. Trimming cost V 4 bases and J 4 bases, with 13 bases left between them. Germline V gene lookup returns CDR1 MNHEY and CDR2 SMNVEV (reference sequence). The CDR3 covers 14 residues. DNA for the CDR3: TGTGCCAGCAGTTCAGTAGGGTTGGGCACTGAAGCTTTCTTT. Residues: CASSSVGLGTEAFF.

This clonotype was seen many times. V is TRBV12-3 or TRBV12-4 and J is TRBJ2-7; 8 bases are a match to TRBD1. The length of the CDR3 is 13 residues. Trimming at V came to 3 bases and at J to 7 bases, leaving 5 bases not matched to a gene. The CDR3 DNA reads as TGTGCCAGCAGTTTCCAGGGGGCGGGTGAGCAGTACTTC. Its protein product is CASSFQGAGEQYF.

The chain has TRBV12-3 or TRBV12-4 and TRBJ2-1, with D perhaps TRBD2 (7 bases). This CDR3 contains 14 residues. V was pared by 7 bases and J by 8 bases, with 18 bases between. The CDR3 DNA sequence: TGTGCCAGCACCCTTCTAGGGGGGGCCTATGAGCAGTTCTTC. It specifies CASTLLGGAYEQFF.

In this sample, this clonotype turned up a few times. The V call is TRBV6-2 or TRBV6-3, the J call TRBJ2-6, with TRBD1 matching 7 bases. The CDR3 is 21 amino acids. CDR1 and CDR2 (germline): MNHEY, SVGEGT. J was trimmed by 0 bases and V by 6 bases; bases with no gene match: 20. CDR3 region: CASRRRTFGTAAHSGANVLTF. CDR3 DNA sequence: TGTGCCAGCAGGCGCAGAACCTTCGGGACAGCAGCCCACTCTGGGGCCAACGTCCTGACTTTC.

The J gene is TRBJ1-1, the V gene TRBV5-6, with 8 bases that match TRBD1. The V segment lost 3 bases and the J segment 1 base; nucleotides outside the gene matches: 2. Germline loops: CDR1 SGHDT, CDR2 YYEEEE. The CDR3 runs 14 residues. Here the CDR3 reads CASSWDRPNTEAFF. The CDR3 bases are TGTGCCAGCAGCTGGGACAGGCCGAACACTGAAGCTTTCTTT.

This clonotype was found a few times. This sequence joins TRBV6-1 and TRBJ2-7; 13 bases are a match to TRBD2. The trim removed 6 bases at V and 6 bases at J, leaving 8 bases unmatched. Germline V gene data show CDR1 as MNHNS and CDR2 as SASEGT. The CDR3 has 15 amino acids. The CDR3 DNA reads as TGTGCCAGCAGAACAATGACTAGCGGGAGGTCCGAGCAGTACTTC. Amino acids: CASRTMTSGRSEQYF.

The chain links TRBV25-1 to TRBJ2-3; D possibly corresponds to TRBD2 (6 bases). The CDR3 contains 15 residues. V was clipped by 1 base and J by 3 bases, with 11 bases between them. The germline V gene encodes CDR1 MGHDK and CDR2 SYGVNS. CDR3 DNA: TGTGCCAGCAGTGAATTAGCGGCCTTGACAGATACGCAGTATTTT. Protein product: CASSELAALTDTQYF.

This clonotype was found many times. The chain has TRBV29-1 and TRBJ2-3; 7 bases match TRBD1. Germline V gene data show CDR1 as SQVTM and CDR2 as ANQGSEA. The CDR3 is made up of 15 amino acids. The junction had 5 bases not matched to a gene; V was cut back by 2 bases and J by 0 bases. CDR3 sequence (DNA): TGCAGCGTTGAAAGGCTGACAGGGAGCACAGATACGCAGTATTTT. Translation: CSVERLTGSTDTQYF.

The chain recombines TRBV6-5 with TRBJ2-3; weak D call: TRBD1 (5 bases). CDR3 length equals 18 residues. Looked up from germline, CDR1 is MNHEY and CDR2 is SVGAGI. Trimming pared 2 bases from V and 0 bases from J, leaving 18 bases between. Written as DNA, the CDR3 is TGTGCCAGCAGTTACCCGATTGACAGTTCACCTAGCACAGATACGCAGTATTTT. The encoded protein is CASSYPIDSSPSTDTQYF.

This chain links TRBV12-3 or TRBV12-4 with TRBJ1-3; D is unresolved. Between the trimmed V and J ends, which lost 5 bases and 0 bases, there was a span of 5 bases. The length of the CDR3 is 13 residues. CDR3 DNA: TGTGCCAGCAGTATAGGCTCTGGAAACACCATATATTTT. Residues: CASSIGSGNTIYF.

Many counts were recorded for this clonotype. At one of its ends the junction is not consistent with the germline gene, which may arise from a read error. The chain couples TRBV25-1 to TRBJ2-2, with D maybe TRBD2 (6 bases). CDR3 length: 16 residues. CDR1 and CDR2 from the germline V gene are MGHDK and SYGVNS. CDR3 protein: CASSEGGGGVTGELFF. The CDR3 nucleotides read TGTGCCAGTAGTGAGGGTGGAGGAGGGGTCACCGGGGAGCTGTTTTTT.

This clonotype was seen more than once but under ten times. The V and J genes are TRBV7-2 and TRBJ2-3, with TRBD1 identical over 8 bases. The CDR3 runs to 18 residues. CDR1 and CDR2 (germline): SGHTA, FQGNSA. The V gene end was trimmed by 1 base and the J gene end by 2 bases; junction bases not matched to a gene: 11. The CDR3 DNA is TGTGCCAGCAGCTTAGGGCGTGGACAGGGTAAAATCACAGATACGCAGTATTTT. The encoded protein is CASSLGRGQGKITDTQYF.